The rows below give T cell receptor beta chains drawn from one sample of a study of control samples from healthy donors and cancer patients. TCRdb's table, derived via immunoSEQ multiplex PCR, lists solely in-frame clones and lacks some. The profile covers roughly 100,000 clones, with roughly four fifths appearing a single time and approximately 13% taken by the ten largest. The sequenced sample consisted of blood. These receptor sequences come from a woman aged 50 to 60 in good health. CDR3s include the opening cysteine and the closing phenylalanine or tryptophan. The D gene is left open where the match is weak. Clone size is not always given. Where it is, it says once, few, many or a class for expanded clones.

TRBV25-1,.,TRBJ2-3,.,TGTGCCAGCAGTCCAATATACACAGATACGCAGTATTTT,CASSPIYTDTQYF
TRBV6-1,few,TRBJ2-3,.,TGTGCCAGCAGTGAGGGGATGAGAACCCGGCAGGTCGTTGCGCAGTATTTT,CASSEGMRTRQVVAQYF
TRBV4-3,.,TRBJ2-3,.,TGCGCCAGCAGCCAAGATGGTGGCGGGAGCACAGATACGCAGTATTTT,CASSQDGGGSTDTQYF
TRBV19,.,TRBJ2-3,TRBD2,TGTGCCAGTAGCACACTAGCGGGAGTAGCTACGCAGTATTTT,CASSTLAGVATQYF
TRBV13,.,TRBJ2-1,TRBD2,TGTGCCAGCAGCTTACCGGGACTAGCGGGCACCTACAATGAGCAGTTCTTC,CASSLPGLAGTYNEQFF
TRBV7-3,.,TRBJ2-1,.,TGTGCCAGCAGCTCACAGGGTGTTGACAATGAGCAGTTCTTC,CASSSQGVDNEQFF
TRBV6-4,.,TRBJ2-1,TRBD2,TGTGCCAGCAGTGACTCCGGGGGGGCCAACAATGAGCAGTTCTTC,CASSDSGGANNEQFF
TRBV4-1,.,TRBJ2-7,.,TGCGCCAGCAGCCAAGATTGGGGCGTCCACTACGAGCAGTACTTC,CASSQDWGVHYEQYF
TRBV30,.,TRBJ2-7,.,TGTGCCTGGAGTGGAGGGACGGGCGAGCAGTACTTC,CAWSGGTGEQYF
TRBV3-1/TRBV3-2,.,TRBJ1-1,TRBD1,TGTGCCAGCACCAAAGGACAGGGAACTGAAGCTTTCTTT,CASTKGQGTEAFF
TRBV18,.,TRBJ1-6,.,TGTGCCAGCTCACCAGACGCTAGCTCCTATAATTCACCCCTCCACTTT,CASSPDASSYNSPLHF
TRBV14,once,TRBJ1-2,.,TGTGCCAGCAGCCAAGATCTTGAGGGTGGCTACACCTTC,CASSQDLEGGYTF
TRBV6-5,.,TRBJ1-5,TRBD1,TGTGCCAGCAGTCGGACAGGGAATCAGCCCCAGCATTTT,CASSRTGNQPQHF
TRBV19,.,TRBJ1-5,.,TGTGCCAGTAGTATAACGTCCCAGGGCAGTCAGCCCCAGCATTTT,CASSITSQGSQPQHF
TRBV6-2/TRBV6-3,few,TRBJ2-5,.,TGTGCCAGCAGTCCCCTGGGACTGACACGGGAGACCCAGTACTTC,CASSPLGLTRETQYF
TRBV9,.,TRBJ2-2,TRBD1,TGTGCCAGCAGCCCTTGGACAGGGGAGGCCGGGGAGCTGTTTTTT,CASSPWTGEAGELFF
TRBV5-1,.,TRBJ2-5,.,TGCGCCAGCAGCCTATCGAAGTACCAAGAGACCCAGTACTTC,CASSLSKYQETQYF
TRBV5-1,.,TRBJ2-2,TRBD1,TGCGCCAGCAGCGATCCAGGGGGAAATGTCGGGGAGCTGTTTTTT,CASSDPGGNVGELFF
TRBV6-6,once,TRBJ1-1,.,TGTGCCAGCAGTCAGGGAGGGGCAGCGCTGTTCATGAACACTGAAGCTTTCTTT,CASSQGGAALFMNTEAFF
TRBV19,.,TRBJ1-1,TRBD1,TGTGCCAGTAGTAAACAGGGGGCGACGAACACTGAAGCTTTCTTT,CASSKQGATNTEAFF
TRBV19,.,TRBJ1-4,TRBD1,TGTGCCAGTTTCGACAGGGGGGGAAATGAAAAACTGTTTTTT,CASFDRGGNEKLFF
TRBV2,once,TRBJ2-3,TRBD1,TGTGCCAGCAGTACAGGGGTGGAGACAGATACGCAGTATTTT,CASSTGVETDTQYF
TRBV9,.,TRBJ1-5,.,TGTGCCAGCAGCGTAGGTAATCAGCCCCAGCATTTT,CASSVGNQPQHF
TRBV5-5,.,TRBJ2-1,TRBD1,TGTGCCAGCAGCTTGCTCCGGGTTGACAGGGTACTGACAAATGAGCAGTTCTTC,CASSLLRVDRVLTNEQFF
TRBV6-1,.,TRBJ2-1,TRBD2,TGTGCCAGCAGTGAGGCTAGCGGGAGGGCCGGGTATGAACAGTTCTTC,CASSEASGRAGYEQFF
TRBV7-8,.,TRBJ2-2,.,TGTGCCAGCAGCCGTGTGGAGGGGGGGAACACCGGGGAGCTGTTTTTT,CASSRVEGGNTGELFF
TRBV7-2,.,TRBJ1-1,TRBD1,TGTGCCAGCAGCTCAAGGACAGGGCTAATGAACACTGAAGCTTTCTTT,CASSSRTGLMNTEAFF
TRBV11-2,.,TRBJ2-1,.,TGTGCCAGCAGCTTAGTTACAGGAACCTACAATGAGCAGTTCTTC,CASSLVTGTYNEQFF
TRBV6-1,.,TRBJ2-3,.,TGTGCCAGCAGTTTAAAAACAGATACGCAGTATTTT,CASSLKTDTQYF
TRBV4-1,.,TRBJ1-4,.,TGCGCCAGCAGCCAAGCTGGGGCGGTAGGTTACGAAAAACTGTTTTTT,CASSQAGAVGYEKLFF
TRBV20-1,.,TRBJ2-5,.,TGCAGTGCTATAGATCGGGAGACCCAGTACTTC,CSAIDRETQYF